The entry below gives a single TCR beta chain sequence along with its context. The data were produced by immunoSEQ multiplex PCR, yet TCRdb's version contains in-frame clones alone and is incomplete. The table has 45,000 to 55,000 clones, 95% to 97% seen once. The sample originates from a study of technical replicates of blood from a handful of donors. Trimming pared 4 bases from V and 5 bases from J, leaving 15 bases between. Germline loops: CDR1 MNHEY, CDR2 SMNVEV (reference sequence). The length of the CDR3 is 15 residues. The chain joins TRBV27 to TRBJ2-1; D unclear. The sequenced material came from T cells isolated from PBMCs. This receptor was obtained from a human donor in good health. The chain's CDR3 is CASSSYTAGDNEQFF. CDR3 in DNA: TGTGCCAGCAGTTCTTACACAGCCGGCGACAATGAGCAGTTCTTC.